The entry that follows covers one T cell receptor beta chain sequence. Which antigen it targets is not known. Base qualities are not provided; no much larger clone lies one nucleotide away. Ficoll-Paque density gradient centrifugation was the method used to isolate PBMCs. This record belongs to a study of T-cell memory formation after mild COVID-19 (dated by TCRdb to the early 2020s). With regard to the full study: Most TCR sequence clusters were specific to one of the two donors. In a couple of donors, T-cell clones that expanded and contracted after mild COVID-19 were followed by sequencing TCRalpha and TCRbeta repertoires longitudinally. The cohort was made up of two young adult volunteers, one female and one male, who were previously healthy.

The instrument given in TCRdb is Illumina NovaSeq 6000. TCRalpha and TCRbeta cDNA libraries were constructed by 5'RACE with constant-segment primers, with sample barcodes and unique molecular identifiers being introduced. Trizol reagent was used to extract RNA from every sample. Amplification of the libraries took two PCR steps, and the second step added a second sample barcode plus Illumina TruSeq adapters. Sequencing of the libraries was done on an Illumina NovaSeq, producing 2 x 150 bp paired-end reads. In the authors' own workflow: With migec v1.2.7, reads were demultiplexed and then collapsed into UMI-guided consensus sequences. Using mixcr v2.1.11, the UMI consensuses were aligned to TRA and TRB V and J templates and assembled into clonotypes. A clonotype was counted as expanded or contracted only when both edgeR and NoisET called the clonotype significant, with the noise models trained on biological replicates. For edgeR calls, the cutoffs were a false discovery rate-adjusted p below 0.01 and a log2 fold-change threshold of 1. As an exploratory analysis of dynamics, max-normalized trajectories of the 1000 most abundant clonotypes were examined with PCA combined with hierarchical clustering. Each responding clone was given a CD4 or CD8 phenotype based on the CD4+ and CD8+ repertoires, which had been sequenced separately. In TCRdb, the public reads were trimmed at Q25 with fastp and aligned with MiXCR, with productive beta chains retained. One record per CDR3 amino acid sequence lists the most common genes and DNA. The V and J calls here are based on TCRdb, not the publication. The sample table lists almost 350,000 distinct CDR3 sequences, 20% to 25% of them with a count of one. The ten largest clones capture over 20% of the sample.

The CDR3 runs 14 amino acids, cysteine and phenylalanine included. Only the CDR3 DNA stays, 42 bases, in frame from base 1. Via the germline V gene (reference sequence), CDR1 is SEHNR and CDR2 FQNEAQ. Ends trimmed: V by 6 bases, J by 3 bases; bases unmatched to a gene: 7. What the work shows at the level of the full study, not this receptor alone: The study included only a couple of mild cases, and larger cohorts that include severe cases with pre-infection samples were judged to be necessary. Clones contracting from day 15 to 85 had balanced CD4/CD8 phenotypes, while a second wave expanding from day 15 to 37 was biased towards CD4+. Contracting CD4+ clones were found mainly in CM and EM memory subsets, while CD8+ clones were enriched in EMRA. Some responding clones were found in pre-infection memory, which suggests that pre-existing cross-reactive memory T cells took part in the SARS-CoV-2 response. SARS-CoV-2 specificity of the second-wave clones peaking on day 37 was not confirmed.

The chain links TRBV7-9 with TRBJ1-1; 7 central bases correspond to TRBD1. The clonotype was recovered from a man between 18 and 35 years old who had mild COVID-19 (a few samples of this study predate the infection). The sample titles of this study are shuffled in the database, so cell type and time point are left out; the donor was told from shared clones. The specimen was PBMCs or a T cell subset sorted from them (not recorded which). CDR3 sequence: CASSTGTDYTEAFF. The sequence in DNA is TGTGCCAGCAGTACCGGGACAGACTACACTGAAGCTTTCTTT.